This passage covers 6 T cell receptor beta chains from one sample sequenced in a study of blood T cell repertoires in COVID-19. The repertoire was sequenced with immunoSEQ multiplex PCR; TCRdb's copy has only in-frame clones and lacks some. The sample holds about 130,000 clones, 70% to 85% seen once. Source material: peripheral blood. The origin of the receptors is a woman of 80 years or more with acute or convalescent COVID-19.

The CDR3 nucleotides read TGTGCCAGCAGCGACTTACAGGGTAGTATCTTGGAGACCCAGTACTTC. Amino acid sequence: CASSDLQGSILETQYF. The V and J genes are TRBV11-1 and TRBJ2-5, with D perhaps TRBD1 (6 bases). Looked up from germline, CDR1 is SGHAT and CDR2 is FQDESV (reference sequence). This CDR3 spans 16 amino acids. Trimming shortened V by 5 bases and J by 5 bases, and 21 bases separated the two germline ends.

The chain uses TRBV7-3 and TRBJ1-3; D not certain. Trimming took 4 bases from V and 2 from J, leaving 9 bases between them. Germline lookup yields CDR1 SGHTA and CDR2 FQGTGA. This CDR3 is 14 amino acids long. In DNA, the CDR3 is TGTGCCAGCAGCTCCCAACCTACTGGAAACACCATATATTTT. It encodes CASSSQPTGNTIYF. Variable domain in full (rest from reference TRBV7-3 and TRBJ1-3): GAGVSQTPSNKVTEKGKYVELRCDPISGHTALYWYRQSLGQGPEFLIYFQGTGAADDSGLPNDRFFAVRPEGSVSTLKIQRTERGDSAVYLCASSSQPTGNTIYFGEGSWLTVV.

There are a few counts of this clone. This chain connects TRBV2 to TRBJ1-2; D perhaps matches TRBD1 (6 bases). Trimming stripped 10 bases from V and 3 bases from J, with 15 bases between. CDR1 and CDR2 from the germline V gene are SNHLY and FYNNEI. CDR3 length: 13 amino acids. CDR3 amino acids: CATMGAGYYGYTF. CDR3 DNA: TGTGCCACCATGGGGGCAGGGTACTATGGCTACACCTTC.

The V and J genes are TRBV4-1 and TRBJ1-1, with 9 bases aligning to TRBD1. The CDR3 loop spans 17 amino acids. The V gene end was trimmed by 0 bases and the J gene end by 10 bases; junction bases not matched to a gene: 15. Germline V gene lookup returns CDR1 MGHRA and CDR2 YSYEKL. This chain's CDR3 is CASSQDRRGQGGGGAFF. In DNA, the CDR3 is TGCGCCAGCAGCCAAGATAGGAGGGGACAGGGCGGCGGTGGAGCTTTCTTT.

This clone occurred a few times. The chain employs TRBV18 and TRBJ1-2; 8 bases map to TRBD1. V gave up 0 bases and J gave up 6 bases; unmatched junction bases: 6. The CDR3 spans 15 residues. Germline V lookup: CDR1 KGHSH, CDR2 LQKENI. The CDR3 loop is CASSPPTQGEHGYTF. The CDR3 DNA reads as TGTGCCAGCTCACCACCCACACAGGGGGAGCATGGCTACACCTTC.

The chain employs TRBV12-3 or TRBV12-4 and TRBJ1-2; D possibly corresponds to TRBD1 (6 bases). V lost 5 bases and J 6 bases, leaving 13 bases between the germline ends. CDR3 length equals 13 residues. CDR3 residues: CASSRDNSDGYTF. The CDR3 DNA is TGTGCCAGCAGTCGGGACAATTCGGATGGCTACACCTTC.